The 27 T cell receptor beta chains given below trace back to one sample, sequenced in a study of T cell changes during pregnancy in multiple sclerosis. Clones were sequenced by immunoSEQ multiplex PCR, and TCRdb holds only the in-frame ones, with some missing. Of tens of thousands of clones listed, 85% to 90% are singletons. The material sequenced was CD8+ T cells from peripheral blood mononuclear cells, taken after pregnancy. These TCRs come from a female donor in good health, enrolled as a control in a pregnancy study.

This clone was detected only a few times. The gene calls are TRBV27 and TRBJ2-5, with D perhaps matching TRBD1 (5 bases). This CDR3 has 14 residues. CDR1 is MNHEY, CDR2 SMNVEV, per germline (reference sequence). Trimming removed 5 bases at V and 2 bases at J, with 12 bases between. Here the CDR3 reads CASSPLRGQETQYF. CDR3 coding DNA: TGTGCCAGCAGTCCCCTAAGGGGACAAGAGACCCAGTACTTC.

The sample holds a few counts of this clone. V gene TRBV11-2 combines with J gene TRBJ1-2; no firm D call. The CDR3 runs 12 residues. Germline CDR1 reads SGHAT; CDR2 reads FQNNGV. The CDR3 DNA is TGTGCGTCGGGAGGCTCTAACTATGGCTACACCTTC. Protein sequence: CASGGSNYGYTF.

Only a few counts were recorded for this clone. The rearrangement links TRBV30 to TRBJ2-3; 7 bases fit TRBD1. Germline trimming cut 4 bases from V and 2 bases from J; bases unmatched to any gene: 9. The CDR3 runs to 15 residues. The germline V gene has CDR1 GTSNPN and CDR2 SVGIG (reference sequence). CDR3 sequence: CAWNWGQGDTDTQYF. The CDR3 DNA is TGTGCCTGGAATTGGGGGCAGGGGGACACAGATACGCAGTATTTT.

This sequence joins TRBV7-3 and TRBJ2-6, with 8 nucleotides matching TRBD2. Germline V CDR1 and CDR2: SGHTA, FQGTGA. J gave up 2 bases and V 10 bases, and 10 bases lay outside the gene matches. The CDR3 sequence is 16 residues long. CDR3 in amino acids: CANLARGDAGANVLTF. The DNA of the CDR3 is TGTGCCAACCTCGCGCGGGGGGACGCTGGGGCCAACGTCCTGACTTTC.

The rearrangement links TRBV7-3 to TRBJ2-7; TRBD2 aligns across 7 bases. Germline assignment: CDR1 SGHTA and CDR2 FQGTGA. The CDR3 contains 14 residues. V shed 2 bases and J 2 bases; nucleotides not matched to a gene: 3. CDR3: CASSLSGGAYEQYF. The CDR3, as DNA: TGTGCCAGCAGCTTATCTGGGGGGGCCTACGAGCAGTACTTC.

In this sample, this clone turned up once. The CDR3 is CASSYSRTSQETQYF. CDR3 coding DNA: TGTGCCAGCAGTTACTCGAGGACATCCCAAGAGACCCAGTACTTC. The V call is TRBV6-5, the J call TRBJ2-5; D is perhaps TRBD1 (5 bases). Germline V CDR1 and CDR2: MNHEY, SVGAGI. Trimming removed 0 bases at V and 1 base at J, with 9 bases between. This CDR3 is 15 amino acids long.

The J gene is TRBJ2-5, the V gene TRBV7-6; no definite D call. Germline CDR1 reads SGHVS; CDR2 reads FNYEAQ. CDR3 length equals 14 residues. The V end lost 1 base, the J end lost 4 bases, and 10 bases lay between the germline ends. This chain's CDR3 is CASSLGQSGETQYF. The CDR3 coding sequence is TGTGCCAGCAGCTTAGGGCAATCGGGAGAGACCCAGTACTTC.

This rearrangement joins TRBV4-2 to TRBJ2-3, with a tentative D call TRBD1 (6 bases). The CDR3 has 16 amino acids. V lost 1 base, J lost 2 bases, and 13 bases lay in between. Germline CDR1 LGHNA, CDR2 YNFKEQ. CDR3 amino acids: CASSQAWTDFTDTQYF. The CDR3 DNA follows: TGTGCCAGCAGCCAAGCTTGGACAGACTTCACAGATACGCAGTATTTT.

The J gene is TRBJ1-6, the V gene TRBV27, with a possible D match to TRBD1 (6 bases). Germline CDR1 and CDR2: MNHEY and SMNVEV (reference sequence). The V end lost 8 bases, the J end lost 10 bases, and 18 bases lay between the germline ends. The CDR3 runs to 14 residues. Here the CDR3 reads CASYKTGLGSPLHF. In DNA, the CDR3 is TGTGCCAGCTATAAAACAGGGTTAGGATCACCCCTCCACTTT.

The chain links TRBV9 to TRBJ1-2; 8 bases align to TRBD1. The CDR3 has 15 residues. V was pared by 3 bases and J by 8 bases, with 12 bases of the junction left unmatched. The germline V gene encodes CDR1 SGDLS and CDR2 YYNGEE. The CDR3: CASSGLTGEVGGYTF. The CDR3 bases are TGTGCCAGCAGCGGACTGACAGGGGAGGTAGGAGGCTACACCTTC.

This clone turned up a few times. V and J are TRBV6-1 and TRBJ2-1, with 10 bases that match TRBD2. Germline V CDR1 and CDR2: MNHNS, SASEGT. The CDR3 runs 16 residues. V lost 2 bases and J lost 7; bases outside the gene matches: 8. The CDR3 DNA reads TGTGCCAGCAGTGAACAAGCTAGCGGGGGCGGGAATGAGCAGTTCTTC. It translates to CASSEQASGGGNEQFF.

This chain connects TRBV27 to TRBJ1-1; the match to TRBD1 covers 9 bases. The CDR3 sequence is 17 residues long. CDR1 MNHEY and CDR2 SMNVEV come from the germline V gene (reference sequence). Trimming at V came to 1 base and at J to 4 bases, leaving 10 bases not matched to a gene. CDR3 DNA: TGTGCCAGCAGTTTATTTAGGACAGGGGATGGAGGCACTGAAGCTTTCTTT. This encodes CASSLFRTGDGGTEAFF.

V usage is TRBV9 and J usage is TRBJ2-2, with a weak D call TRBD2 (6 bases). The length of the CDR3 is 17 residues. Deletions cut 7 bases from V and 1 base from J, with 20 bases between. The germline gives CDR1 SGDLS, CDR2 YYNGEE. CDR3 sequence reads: CASGLPLAGGNTGELFF. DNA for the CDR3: TGTGCCAGCGGGTTACCTTTAGCCGGGGGGAACACCGGGGAGCTGTTTTTT.

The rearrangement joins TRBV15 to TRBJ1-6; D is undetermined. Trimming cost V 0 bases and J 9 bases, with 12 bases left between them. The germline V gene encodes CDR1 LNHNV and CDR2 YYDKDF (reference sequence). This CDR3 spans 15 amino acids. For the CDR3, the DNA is TGTGCCACCAGCAGAGATCATCCGGGTGTTTCACCCCTCCACTTT. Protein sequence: CATSRDHPGVSPLHF.

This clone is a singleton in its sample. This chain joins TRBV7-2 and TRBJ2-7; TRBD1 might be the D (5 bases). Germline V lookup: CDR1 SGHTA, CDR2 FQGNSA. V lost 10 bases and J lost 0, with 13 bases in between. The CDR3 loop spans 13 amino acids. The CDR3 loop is CATQGAASYEQYF. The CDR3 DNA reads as TGTGCCACTCAAGGGGCGGCCTCCTACGAGCAGTACTTC.

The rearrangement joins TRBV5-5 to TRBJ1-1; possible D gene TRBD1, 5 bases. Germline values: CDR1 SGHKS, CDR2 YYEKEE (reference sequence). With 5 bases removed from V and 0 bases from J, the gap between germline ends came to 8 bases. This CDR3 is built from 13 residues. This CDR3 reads CASRSGMNTEAFF. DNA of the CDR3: TGTGCCAGCAGGTCAGGGATGAACACTGAAGCTTTCTTT.

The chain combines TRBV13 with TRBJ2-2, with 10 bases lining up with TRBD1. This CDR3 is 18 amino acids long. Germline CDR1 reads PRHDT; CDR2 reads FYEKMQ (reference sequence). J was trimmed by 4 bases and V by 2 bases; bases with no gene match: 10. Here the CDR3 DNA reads TGTGCCAGCAGCTTATCGACAGGGGGCGCGTGGGCCACCGGGGAGCTGTTTTTT. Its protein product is CASSLSTGGAWATGELFF. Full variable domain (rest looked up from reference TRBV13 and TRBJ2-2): AAGVIQSPRHLIKEKRETATLKCYPIPRHDTVYWYQQGPGQDPQFLISFYEKMQSDKGSIPDRFSAQQFSDYHSELNMSSLELGDSALYFCASSLSTGGAWATGELFFGEGSRLTVL.

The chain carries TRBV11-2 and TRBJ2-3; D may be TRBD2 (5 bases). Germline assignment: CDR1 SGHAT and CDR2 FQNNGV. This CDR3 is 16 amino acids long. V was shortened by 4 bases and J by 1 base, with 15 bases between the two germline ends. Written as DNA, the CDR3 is TGTGCCAGCAGCTACGCGCTTGGAGGTCGCACAGATACGCAGTATTTT. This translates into CASSYALGGRTDTQYF.

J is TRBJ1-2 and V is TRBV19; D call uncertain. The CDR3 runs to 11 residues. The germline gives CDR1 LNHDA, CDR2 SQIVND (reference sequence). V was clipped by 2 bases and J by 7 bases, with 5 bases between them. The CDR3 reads CASSISGGYTF. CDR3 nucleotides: TGTGCCAGTAGTATAAGCGGTGGCTACACCTTC.

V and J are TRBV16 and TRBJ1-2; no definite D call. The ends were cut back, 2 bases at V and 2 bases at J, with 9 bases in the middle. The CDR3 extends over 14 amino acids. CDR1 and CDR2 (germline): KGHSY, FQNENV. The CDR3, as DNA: TGTGCCAGCAGCCAAGCCCAGCGGAACTATGGCTACACCTTC. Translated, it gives CASSQAQRNYGYTF.

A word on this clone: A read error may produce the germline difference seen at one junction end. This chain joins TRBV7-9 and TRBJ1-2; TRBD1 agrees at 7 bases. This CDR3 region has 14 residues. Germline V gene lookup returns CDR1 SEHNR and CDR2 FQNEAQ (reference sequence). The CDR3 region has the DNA TGCGCCAGCAGCCAACATAACAGGGGAGATGGCTACACCTTC. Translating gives CASSQHNRGDGYTF.

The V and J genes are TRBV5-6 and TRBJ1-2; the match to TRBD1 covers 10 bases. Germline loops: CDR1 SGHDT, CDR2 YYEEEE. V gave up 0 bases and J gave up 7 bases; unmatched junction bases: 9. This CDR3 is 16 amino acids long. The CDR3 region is CASSLGTGGSLPGYTF. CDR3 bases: TGTGCCAGCAGCTTGGGGACAGGGGGTTCCTTACCTGGCTACACCTTC.

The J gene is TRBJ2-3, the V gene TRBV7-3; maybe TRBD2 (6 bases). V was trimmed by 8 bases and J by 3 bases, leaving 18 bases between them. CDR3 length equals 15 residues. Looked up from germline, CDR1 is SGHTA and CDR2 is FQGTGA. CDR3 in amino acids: CASGEDGGSTDTQYF. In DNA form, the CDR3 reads TGTGCCAGCGGCGAGGACGGGGGATCGACAGATACGCAGTATTTT.

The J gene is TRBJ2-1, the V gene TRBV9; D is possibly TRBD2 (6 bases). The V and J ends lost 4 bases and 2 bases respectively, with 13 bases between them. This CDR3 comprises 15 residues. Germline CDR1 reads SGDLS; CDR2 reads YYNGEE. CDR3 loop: CASSPGGPAYNEQFF. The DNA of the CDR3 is TGTGCCAGCAGCCCCGGGGGTCCGGCCTACAATGAGCAGTTCTTC.

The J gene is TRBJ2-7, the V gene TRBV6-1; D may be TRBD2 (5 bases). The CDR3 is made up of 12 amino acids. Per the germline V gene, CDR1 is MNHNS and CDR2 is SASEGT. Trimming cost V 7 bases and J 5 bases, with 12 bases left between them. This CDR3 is CASIGSSNEQYF. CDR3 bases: TGTGCCAGCATAGGGAGTAGCAACGAGCAGTACTTC.

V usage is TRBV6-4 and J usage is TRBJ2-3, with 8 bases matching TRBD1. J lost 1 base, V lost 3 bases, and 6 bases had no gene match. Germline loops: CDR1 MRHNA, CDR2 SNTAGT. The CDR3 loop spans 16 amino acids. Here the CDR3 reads CASSESTGGGTDTQYF. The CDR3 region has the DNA TGTGCCAGCAGTGAATCTACAGGGGGAGGCACAGATACGCAGTATTTT.

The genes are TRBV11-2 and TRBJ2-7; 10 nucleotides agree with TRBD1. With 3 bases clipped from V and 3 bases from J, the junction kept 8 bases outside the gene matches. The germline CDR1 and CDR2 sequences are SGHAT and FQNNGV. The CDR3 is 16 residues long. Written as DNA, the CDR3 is TGTGCCAGCAGCTTGACCGGGACAGGGGACCTCTACGAGCAGTACTTC. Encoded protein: CASSLTGTGDLYEQYF.